The T cell receptor beta chain under discussion was sequenced for a study of blood T cell repertoires in COVID-19. Study-wide background: Material from acute and convalescent COVID-19 was sourced from the United States, Italy and Spain. PBMCs, B-cell-depleted T cells, or T cells provided the cDNA or gDNA that made up the material.

This clone has a single count. Source study methods: Nucleated cell counts were estimated from reference gene primer amplification. Repertoires were generated with immunoSEQ multiplex PCR, while TCRdb's copy carries only in-frame clones and drops some. V, J and clone size are those of that table, while D and trimming were read from the DNA. The table has approximately 100,000 clones, roughly 90% seen once. This TCR was recovered from a human donor in a cohort sampled during active COVID-19. The sequenced material came from peripheral blood.

Written as DNA, the CDR3 is TGTGCCAGCAGCAAAAGTAGGCAGACAGGGGGTAACTACGAGCAGTACTTC. Amino acid sequence: CASSKSRQTGGNYEQYF. V usage is TRBV21-1 and J usage is TRBJ2-7; TRBD1 was called by the table and not checked on the DNA. TRBV21-1 is annotated as a pseudogene. This CDR3 region has 17 residues.